The next 27 T cell receptor beta chains were all read from a single sample in a study of blood T cell repertoires in COVID-19. The assay was immunoSEQ multiplex PCR, and TCRdb's table has in-frame clones only and misses some. Found here are fewer than 150,000 clones, roughly 79% of them singletons; the top ten hold roughly a fifth. Sequencing was carried out using peripheral blood. These TCRs come from a man older than 75 with acute or convalescent COVID-19.

The rearrangement joins TRBV19 to TRBJ2-2; 9 bases fit TRBD1. CDR1 is LNHDA and CDR2 is SQIVND in the germline V gene (reference sequence). V shed 4 bases and J 5 bases; nucleotides not matched to a gene: 5. CDR3 length: 15 residues. CDR3 sequence reads: CASSKKTGGTGELFF. CDR3 nucleotides: TGTGCCAGTAGTAAGAAGACAGGGGGTACCGGGGAGCTGTTTTTT. The variable domain in full, completed from reference TRBV19 and TRBJ2-2, reads DGGITQSPKYLFRKEGQNVTLSCEQNLNHDAMYWYRQDPGQGLRLIYYSQIVNDFQKGDIAEGYSVSREKKESFPLTVTSAQKNPTAFYLCASSKKTGGTGELFFGEGSRLTVL.

This clone was seen a handful of times. The chain uses TRBV19 and TRBJ1-6, with TRBD1 identical over 9 bases. Germline CDR1 and CDR2: LNHDA and SQIVND (reference sequence). This CDR3 spans 14 amino acids. Losses at the gene ends were 6 bases for V and 7 bases for J; bases not matched to a gene: 4. The CDR3 loop is CASRDGTGNSPLHF. CDR3 in DNA: TGTGCCAGTAGGGACGGGACAGGGAATTCACCCCTCCACTTT.

The chain carries TRBV6-1 and TRBJ1-3; tentative D call: TRBD1 (6 bases). The CDR3 consists of 16 residues. Germline V gives CDR1 MNHNS, CDR2 SASEGT. Trimming removed 2 bases from V and 0 bases from J, with 11 bases in between. Here the CDR3 DNA reads TGTGCCAGCAGTGAATTTGACAGGAACTCTGGAAACACCATATATTTT. Amino acid sequence: CASSEFDRNSGNTIYF.

This clone was detected only a few times. The rearrangement links TRBV5-4 to TRBJ2-7; possible D gene TRBD2, 5 bases. CDR3 length: 15 residues. Trimming took 2 bases from V and 5 from J, leaving 17 bases between them. Per the germline V gene, CDR1 is SGHNT and CDR2 is YYREEE (reference sequence). In DNA, the CDR3 is TGTGCCAGCAGCTTAGGTCAGCGGAAGGGTCACGAGCAGTACTTC. Its translation: CASSLGQRKGHEQYF.

This clone was seen repeatedly, ten times or more. The chain carries TRBV7-6 and TRBJ2-1; D possibly corresponds to TRBD2 (5 bases). Looked up from germline, CDR1 is SGHVS and CDR2 is FNYEAQ. Trimming left V 1 base short and J 10 bases short, with 11 bases between. The CDR3 contains 13 residues. CDR3 in DNA: TGTGCCAGCAGCTTAGGCAAGGGCGGGGAGCAGTTCTTC. Translating it yields CASSLGKGGEQFF.

The chain uses TRBV5-1 and TRBJ1-4, with 9 bases fitting TRBD1. This CDR3 has 14 residues. Germline CDR1 SGHRS, CDR2 YFSETQ. V lost 3 bases and J lost 8; bases outside the gene matches: 5. The CDR3 DNA is TGCGCCAGCAGCTCGGGACAGGGTGGAGAAAAACTGTTTTTT. Its protein is CASSSGQGGEKLFF.

The chain carries TRBV5-6 and TRBJ1-4, with 7 bases lining up with TRBD1. The CDR3 runs 13 residues. J lost 10 bases, V lost 0 bases, and 3 bases had no gene match. CDR1 is SGHDT, CDR2 YYEEEE, per germline. The CDR3 DNA is TGTGCCAGCAGCTTGGACAGGGGCGGAAAACTGTTTTTT. Protein sequence: CASSLDRGGKLFF.

The genes are TRBV7-2 and TRBJ1-2, with 9 bases identical to TRBD1. Germline trimming cut 1 base from V and 7 bases from J; bases unmatched to any gene: 1. The CDR3 totals 13 residues. Germline V gives CDR1 SGHTA, CDR2 FQGNSA. In DNA form, the CDR3 reads TGTGCCAGCAGCTTAGAACAGGGGGCTGGCTACACCTTC. Its protein product is CASSLEQGAGYTF.

The chain has TRBV28 and TRBJ2-1, with D maybe TRBD2 (6 bases). The V gene's germline CDR1 is MDHEN and CDR2 SYDVKM. This CDR3 has 14 amino acids. V dropped 6 bases and J dropped 4 bases, with 13 bases sitting between them. In nucleotides, the CDR3 is TGTGCCAGCAGCCCGAGACTAGGGTACAATGAGCAGTTCTTC. This codes for CASSPRLGYNEQFF.

The chain carries TRBV6-5 and TRBJ1-1, with D uncertain. V lost 6 bases, J lost 1 base, and 9 bases lay in between. The CDR3 is made up of 13 amino acids. Germline loops: CDR1 MNHEY, CDR2 SVGAGI. CDR3 region: CASRITANTEAFF. In nucleotides, the CDR3 is TGTGCCAGCAGGATCACAGCGAACACTGAAGCTTTCTTT.

The chain joins TRBV7-8 to TRBJ2-7, with a possible D match to TRBD2 (5 bases). Trimming shortened V by 1 base and J by 7 bases, and 14 bases separated the two germline ends. The CDR3 has 14 amino acids. CDR1 is SGHVS and CDR2 is FQNEAQ in the germline V gene. DNA of the CDR3: TGTGCCAGCAGCTTAGGTACGAAGACGGGGGAGCAGTACTTC. It encodes CASSLGTKTGEQYF.

The chain's CDR3 is CASSQVRTNSYEQYF. The CDR3 DNA sequence: TGTGCCAGCAGCCAAGTTCGAACTAACTCCTACGAGCAGTACTTC. J is TRBJ2-7 and V is TRBV3-1 (or the pseudogene TRBV3-2); no clear D. The CDR3 length is 15 residues. Per germline, CDR1 LGHDT and CDR2 YNNKEL (reference sequence). The V and J ends lost 1 base and 0 bases respectively, with 10 bases between them.

In its sample, this clone was seen many times. CDR3 in amino acids: CASSLSPGSRTDTQYF. In nucleotides, the CDR3 is TGTGCCAGCAGCTTAAGTCCGGGATCTAGAACAGATACGCAGTATTTT. The chain is built from TRBV11-1 and TRBJ2-3; D is possibly TRBD2 (5 bases). The CDR3 has 16 amino acids. V gave up 2 bases and J gave up 3 bases, with 15 bases separating them. Germline CDR1 and CDR2: SGHAT and FQDESV (reference sequence).

This clone was recorded once. V gene TRBV4-2 combines with J gene TRBJ1-5; TRBD1 matches at 7 bases. Germline V gives CDR1 LGHNA, CDR2 YNFKEQ. V lost 5 bases to trimming and J lost 3 bases; unmatched junction nucleotides: 4. This CDR3 has 14 residues. The CDR3 is CASSEGQNNQPQHF. The CDR3 region has the DNA TGTGCCAGCAGCGAGGGACAGAACAATCAGCCCCAGCATTTT.

This clone has more than one count but fewer than ten. The rearrangement links TRBV6-5 to TRBJ1-2; TRBD1 aligns across 9 bases. Germline CDR1 MNHEY, CDR2 SVGAGI. This CDR3 has 16 residues. V dropped 2 bases and J dropped 4; count of bases not matched to a gene: 8. The CDR3 sequence is CASSYTQQGAVYGYTF. The CDR3 bases are TGTGCCAGCAGTTACACCCAACAGGGGGCGGTCTATGGCTACACCTTC.

The chain recombines TRBV19 with TRBJ2-7; tentative D call: TRBD1 (5 bases). Germline V gene lookup returns CDR1 LNHDA and CDR2 SQIVND (reference sequence). V lost 1 base to trimming and J lost 6 bases, with 13 bases between them. CDR3 size: 14 residues. The CDR3: CASSIVGGQSEQYF. The DNA of the CDR3 is TGTGCCAGTAGTATAGTTGGCGGACAAAGCGAGCAGTACTTC.

This clone was observed a single time. The chain combines TRBV5-1 with TRBJ1-1; D not resolved. The CDR3 covers 13 residues. The germline V gene encodes CDR1 SGHRS and CDR2 YFSETQ. Trimming stripped 2 bases from V and 2 bases from J, with 7 bases between. The CDR3 region is CASSFTVNTEAFF. In DNA form, the CDR3 reads TGCGCCAGCAGCTTCACGGTTAACACTGAAGCTTTCTTT.

The CDR3 bases are TGCGCCAGCAGCTTGGGGGACACAGGCAATCAGCCCCAGCATTTT. Residues: CASSLGDTGNQPQHF. The chain uses TRBV5-1 and TRBJ1-5, with D maybe TRBD1 (6 bases). Germline CDR1 and CDR2: SGHRS and YFSETQ. This CDR3 region has 15 residues. V lost 0 bases to trimming and J lost 2 bases, with 9 bases between them. Full variable domain (outside the CDR3, taken from reference TRBV5-1 and TRBJ1-5): KAGVTQTPRYLIKTRGQQVTLSCSPISGHRSVSWYQQTPGQGLQFLFEYFSETQRNKGNFPGRFSGRQFSNSRSEMNVSTLELGDSALYLCASSLGDTGNQPQHFGDGTRLSIL.

The chain recombines TRBV6-5 with TRBJ2-5; D is unresolved. The germline V and J ends were trimmed by 7 bases and 5 bases, with 5 bases remaining between them. The germline V gene has CDR1 MNHEY and CDR2 SVGAGI. CDR3 length: 10 residues. Written as DNA, the CDR3 is TGTGCCAGCAAAGAGGAGACCCAGTACTTC. This codes for CASKEETQYF.

This clone was detected a few times. V is TRBV6-1 and J is TRBJ2-1; no definite D call. V was clipped by 2 bases and J by 8 bases, with 7 bases between them. The CDR3 has 12 amino acids. Germline V lookup: CDR1 MNHNS, CDR2 SASEGT. The CDR3 loop is CASSELADEQFF. The CDR3 nucleotides read TGTGCCAGCAGTGAACTGGCCGATGAGCAGTTCTTC.

J is TRBJ1-1 and V is TRBV27, with TRBD1 matching 7 bases. Germline CDR1 reads MNHEY; CDR2 reads SMNVEV (reference sequence). The CDR3 length is 13 residues. Trimming at V came to 5 bases and at J to 3 bases, leaving 3 bases not matched to a gene. CDR3 bases: TGTGCCAGCAGTACAGGGGTTCACACTGAAGCTTTCTTT. It yields the protein CASSTGVHTEAFF.

The V and J genes are TRBV7-6 and TRBJ1-1, with a possible D match to TRBD1 (6 bases). V lost 4 bases and J lost 1, with 16 bases in between. Per the germline V gene, CDR1 is SGHVS and CDR2 is FNYEAQ. This CDR3 has 16 amino acids. DNA for the CDR3: TGTGCCAGCAGCTCCCCAGGGGCCCTCAGGAACACTGAAGCTTTCTTT. It yields the protein CASSSPGALRNTEAFF.

V usage is TRBV27 and J usage is TRBJ1-6; D is uncertain. The germline V gene has CDR1 MNHEY and CDR2 SMNVEV (reference sequence). V was cut by 4 bases and J by 0 bases, with 10 bases left in between. This CDR3 comprises 16 residues. CDR3 nucleotide sequence: TGTGCCAGCAGTTCAAGGGAGGTCTCCTATAATTCACCCCTCCACTTT. Its translation is CASSSREVSYNSPLHF.

The V and J genes are TRBV2 and TRBJ1-1; D call uncertain. Germline loops: CDR1 SNHLY, CDR2 FYNNEI. The CDR3 is 13 amino acids. The V and J ends lost 8 bases and 4 bases respectively, with 14 bases between them. CDR3 sequence (DNA): TGTGCCAGCGCGGGTATACTGAGCACTGAAGCTTTCTTT. It codes for CASAGILSTEAFF.

This clone was recorded only once. The V and J genes are TRBV9 and TRBJ2-2; 9 positions agree with TRBD1. V was clipped by 0 bases and J by 0 bases; unmatched bases: 9. Germline V gene sequence: CDR1 SGDLS, CDR2 YYNGEE. This CDR3 is built from 19 residues. The CDR3, as DNA: TGTGCCAGCAGCGTAGAGGCGGGGGACAGGGCAGCGAACACCGGGGAGCTGTTTTTT. As protein: CASSVEAGDRAANTGELFF.

A few counts support this clone. The gene calls are TRBV19 and TRBJ2-6, with D tentatively TRBD2 (7 bases). Germline V gene sequence: CDR1 LNHDA, CDR2 SQIVND (reference sequence). Trimming took 7 bases from V and 0 from J, leaving 10 bases between them. The CDR3 loop spans 15 amino acids. The CDR3 bases are TGTGCCAGTAAAAGGGGGGGCTCTGGGGCCAACGTCCTGACTTTC. Its translation: CASKRGGSGANVLTF.

The chain couples TRBV5-1 to TRBJ1-2; 8 bases are a match to TRBD1. Germline V CDR1 and CDR2: SGHRS, YFSETQ. Trimming at V came to 3 bases and at J to 2 bases, leaving 12 bases not matched to a gene. The CDR3 covers 17 residues. The CDR3 coding sequence is TGCGCCAGCAGCTCATCCACCTACAGGGGGTTGAACTATGGCTACACCTTC. Its translation is CASSSSTYRGLNYGYTF. Drawing the rest from reference TRBV5-1 and TRBJ1-2, the complete variable domain is KAGVTQTPRYLIKTRGQQVTLSCSPISGHRSVSWYQQTPGQGLQFLFEYFSETQRNKGNFPGRFSGRQFSNSRSEMNVSTLELGDSALYLCASSSSTYRGLNYGYTFGSGTRLTVV.